The present entry profiles one T cell receptor beta chain with its context. These data come from a study of sequential checkpoint blockade in melanoma. Study overall: Patients were randomized 1:1 to nivolumab-then-ipilimumab or ipilimumab-then-nivolumab first-line. After both sequences, patients received maintenance nivolumab.

TCRdb's table, derived via immunoSEQ multiplex PCR, lists solely in-frame clones and lacks some. The sample carries 15,000 to 20,000 clones, roughly 71% recorded once. Treatment denoted: randomized to nivolumab then ipilimumab (arm A) or the reverse (arm B). Patients had received no earlier DNA-damaging chemotherapy. PBMC sorting kept live CD3+CD8+ cells without CD19 or CD56. This CDR3 spans 18 amino acids. Losses at the gene ends were 2 bases for V and 9 bases for J; bases not matched to a gene: 17. From germline, CDR1 is LNHDA and CDR2 SQIVND (reference sequence). The clonotype was recovered from a human donor with melanoma. V usage is TRBV19 and J usage is TRBJ2-1; 9 nucleotides match TRBD2. Here the sequenced sample was CD8+ T cells sorted from blood (inferred from file names), taken from a patient given nivolumab and ipilimumab in sequence. CDR3 residues: CASSISPGLAGATIEQFF. The CDR3 DNA sequence: TGTGCCAGTAGTATATCCCCCGGTTTAGCGGGGGCTACGATTGAGCAGTTCTTC. The whole variable domain, remainder taken from reference TRBV19 and TRBJ2-1, is DGGITQSPKYLFRKEGQNVTLSCEQNLNHDAMYWYRQDPGQGLRLIYYSQIVNDFQKGDIAEGYSVSREKKESFPLTVTSAQKNPTAFYLCASSISPGLAGATIEQFFGPGTRLTVL.